The table lists the clone carrying this T cell receptor (beta chain) with a count of one. This sample was included in a study of T cell changes during pregnancy in multiple sclerosis. The data were produced by immunoSEQ multiplex PCR, yet TCRdb's version contains in-frame clones alone and is incomplete. Of 35,000 to 50,000 clones listed, about 89% are singletons. This CDR3 has 15 amino acids. In germline, CDR1 is SGHDT, CDR2 YYEEEE. Trimming removed 3 bases from V and 4 bases from J; junction bases left unmatched: 4. J is TRBJ2-6 and V is TRBV5-6; 7 nucleotides match TRBD1. Sequences were derived from CD4+ T cells from peripheral blood mononuclear cells, sampled after pregnancy. This TCR was sampled from a female donor with multiple sclerosis, enrolled in a pregnancy study. CDR3 region: CASSSGQVGANVLTF. Written as DNA, the CDR3 is TGTGCCAGCAGCTCCGGACAGGTCGGGGCCAACGTCCTGACTTTC.